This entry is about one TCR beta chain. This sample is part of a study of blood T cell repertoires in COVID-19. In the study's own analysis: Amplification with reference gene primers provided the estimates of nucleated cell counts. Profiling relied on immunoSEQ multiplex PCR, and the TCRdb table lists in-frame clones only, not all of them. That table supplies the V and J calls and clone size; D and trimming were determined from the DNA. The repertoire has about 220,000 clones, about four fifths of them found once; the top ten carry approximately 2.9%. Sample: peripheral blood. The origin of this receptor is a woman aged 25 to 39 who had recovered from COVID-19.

This CDR3 is CASSYSIRGNTIYF. In DNA form, the CDR3 reads TGTGCCAGCAGTTACTCGATCAGGGGAAACACCATATATTTT. The V call is TRBV6-5, the J call TRBJ1-3; no clear D gene. The CDR3 covers 14 residues. The germline V gene encodes CDR1 MNHEY and CDR2 SVGAGI. Trimming left V 0 bases short and J 4 bases short, with 7 bases between.